These 11 T cell receptor beta chains originate from one sample sequenced in a study of blood T cells in healthy people across ages. Sample-barcoded 5' priming and a J-beta primer mix drove a second PCR of roughly 7 to 11 cycles. TCRdb redid the calling of the 5' RACE reads with MiXCR, one entry per CDR3 protein. The data contain fewer than 800,000 distinct CDR3 sequences, over 45% of them seen just once; the ten biggest clones take up 30% to 40%. Sequenced material: blood. Receptor source: a woman in her sixties or seventies in good health.

In this sample, this clonotype turned up a few times. This sequence joins TRBV20-1 and TRBJ1-6; a weak D match, TRBD1 (5 bases). V lost 3 bases to trimming and J lost 9 bases, with 12 bases between them. Per the germline V gene, CDR1 is DFQATT and CDR2 is SNEGSKA (reference sequence). The CDR3 loop spans 13 amino acids. CDR3 residues: CSARGGVFSPLHF. The CDR3 DNA sequence: TGCAGTGCTAGGGGGGGAGTTTTTTCACCCCTCCACTTT.

This clonotype has just a few counts. With a much larger clone just one base away, this may be a read error. J is TRBJ2-5 and V is TRBV2; D call uncertain. The CDR3 loop spans 10 amino acids. Trimming pared 6 bases from V and 2 bases from J, leaving 1 base between. CDR1 and CDR2 (germline): SNHLY, FYNNEI. The CDR3 coding sequence is TGTGCCAGCAGGCAAGAGACCCAGTACTTC. It specifies CASRQETQYF.

To note about this clonotype: A read error is possible here, since a much larger clone lies one base away. The rearrangement uses TRBV27 and TRBJ2-1; D is unclear. The V gene lost 5 bases and the J gene lost 0 bases, with 5 bases spanning the gap. The CDR3 covers 13 residues. Germline assignment: CDR1 MNHEY and CDR2 SMNVEV (reference sequence). DNA of the CDR3: TGTGCCAGCAGTGTATTCTCCTACAATGAGCAGTTCTTC. It translates to CASSVFSYNEQFF.

The gene calls are TRBV5-1 and TRBJ1-1, with no clear D. The CDR3 contains 15 residues. Germline V gene lookup returns CDR1 SGHRS and CDR2 YFSETQ. V was cut by 2 bases and J by 2 bases, with 13 bases left in between. CDR3 region: CASSFTGIQNTEAFF. CDR3 sequence (DNA): TGCGCCAGCAGCTTTACCGGAATCCAAAACACTGAAGCTTTCTTT.

The chain uses TRBV28 and TRBJ2-5; 12 bases are a match to TRBD1. The DNA end favors TRBJ2-7, so the J call may be wrong. This CDR3 spans 16 amino acids. The germline V gene has CDR1 MDHEN and CDR2 SYDVKM. CDR3 sequence (DNA): TGTGCCAGCAACTACCAGGCGGGGACAGGGGGCGCCGAGCAGTACTTC. It is translated as CASNYQAGTGGAEQYF.

V usage is TRBV5-1 and J usage is TRBJ2-2, with TRBD1 as a possible D gene (6 bases). CDR1 SGHRS and CDR2 YFSETQ come from the germline V gene. The V end lost 0 bases, the J end lost 4 bases, and 13 bases lay between the germline ends. The CDR3 spans 16 residues. Here the CDR3 reads CASSLVGRGPTGELFF. CDR3 nucleotides: TGCGCCAGCAGCTTGGTTGGCAGGGGCCCCACCGGGGAGCTGTTTTTT.

The chain uses TRBV6-5 and TRBJ2-1, with a possible D match to TRBD1 (6 bases). Per the germline V gene, CDR1 is MNHEY and CDR2 is SVGAGI. The V gene lost 4 bases and the J gene lost 4 bases, with 14 bases spanning the gap. CDR3 size: 15 residues. This chain's CDR3 is CASSSGQLRYNEQFF. The CDR3, as DNA: TGTGCCAGCAGTTCCGGACAGCTCCGATACAATGAGCAGTTCTTC.

The chain has TRBV5-6 and TRBJ1-1; 11 bases are shared with TRBD1. Germline V gene sequence: CDR1 SGHDT, CDR2 YYEEEE. J lost 2 bases, V lost 2 bases, and 5 bases had no gene match. The CDR3 has 16 residues. CDR3 region: CASSFGQGAFNTEAFF. In DNA form, the CDR3 reads TGTGCCAGCAGCTTCGGACAGGGGGCATTTAACACTGAAGCTTTCTTT.

The V gene is TRBV7-9, the J gene TRBJ2-3; 8 bases are shared with TRBD1. Losses at the gene ends were 1 base for V and 0 bases for J; bases not matched to a gene: 6. Germline V gene data show CDR1 as SEHNR and CDR2 as FQNEAQ (reference sequence). The CDR3 totals 17 residues. The CDR3 region is CASSLGRRQGSTDTQYF. The CDR3 nucleotides are TGTGCCAGCAGCTTAGGAAGGCGACAGGGGAGCACAGATACGCAGTATTTT.

The chain employs TRBV20-1 and TRBJ2-1; possibly TRBD1 for D (5 bases). Germline CDR1 and CDR2: DFQATT and SNEGSKA (reference sequence). The CDR3 sequence is 17 residues long. The germline V and J ends were trimmed by 0 bases and 3 bases, with 18 bases remaining between them. CDR3 nucleotides: TGCAGTGCTAGAGATCCTGGGGCAGGGTGGAACTACAATGAGCAGTTCTTC. Translating gives CSARDPGAGWNYNEQFF.

Only a few counts were recorded for this clonotype. The rearrangement joins TRBV7-9 to TRBJ1-5; a weak D match, TRBD1 (6 bases). Germline CDR1 reads SEHNR; CDR2 reads FQNEAQ (reference sequence). The CDR3 consists of 14 residues. Trimming cost V 3 bases and J 9 bases, with 15 bases left between them. CDR3 sequence reads: CASSFGGGRLPQHF. As DNA, the CDR3 is TGTGCCAGCAGCTTCGGCGGGGGCCGACTGCCCCAGCATTTT.